This TCR beta chain is drawn from a study of blood T cell repertoires in COVID-19. Across the whole study: In each case, the material was cDNA or gDNA derived from T cells, B-cell-depleted T cells, or PBMCs.

Patients in Seattle were enrolled during active infection, then followed longitudinally. Between the trimmed V and J ends, which lost 5 bases and 8 bases, there was a span of 15 bases. Germline lookup yields CDR1 SGHTA and CDR2 FQGNSA. This CDR3 has 14 residues. The method was immunoSEQ multiplex PCR; TCRdb's version includes in-frame clones alone and lacks a portion of them. The table includes roughly 180,000 clones, around 74% detected once. This clone was recorded once. Material for sequencing was peripheral blood. The J gene is TRBJ2-2, the V gene TRBV7-2; TRBD1 is a possible D gene (5 bases). The receptor comes from a woman in her sixties with COVID-19, enrolled during active disease. The CDR3 reads CASSPVLKGGELFF. For the CDR3, the DNA is TGTGCCAGCAGCCCGGTCCTCAAGGGGGGGGAGCTGTTTTTT.